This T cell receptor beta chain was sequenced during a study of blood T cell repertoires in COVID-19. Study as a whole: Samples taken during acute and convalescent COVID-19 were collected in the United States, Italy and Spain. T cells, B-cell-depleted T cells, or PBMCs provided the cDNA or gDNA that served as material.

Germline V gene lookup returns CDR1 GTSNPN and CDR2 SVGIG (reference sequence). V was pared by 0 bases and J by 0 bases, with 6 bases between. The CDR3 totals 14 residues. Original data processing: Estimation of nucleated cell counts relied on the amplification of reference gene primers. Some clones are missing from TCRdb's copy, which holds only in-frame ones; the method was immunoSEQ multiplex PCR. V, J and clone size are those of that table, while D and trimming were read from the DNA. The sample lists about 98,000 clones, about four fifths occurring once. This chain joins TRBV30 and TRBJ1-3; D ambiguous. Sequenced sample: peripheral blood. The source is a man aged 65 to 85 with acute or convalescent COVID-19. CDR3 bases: TGTGCCTGGAGTGTCGCAGTCTCTGGAAACACCATATATTTT. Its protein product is CAWSVAVSGNTIYF. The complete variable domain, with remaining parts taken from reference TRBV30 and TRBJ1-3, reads SQTIHQWPATLVQPVGSPLSLECTVEGTSNPNLYWYRQAAGRGLQLLFYSVGIGQISSEVPQNLSASRPQDRQFILSSKKLLLSDSGFYLCAWSVAVSGNTIYFGEGSWLTVV.